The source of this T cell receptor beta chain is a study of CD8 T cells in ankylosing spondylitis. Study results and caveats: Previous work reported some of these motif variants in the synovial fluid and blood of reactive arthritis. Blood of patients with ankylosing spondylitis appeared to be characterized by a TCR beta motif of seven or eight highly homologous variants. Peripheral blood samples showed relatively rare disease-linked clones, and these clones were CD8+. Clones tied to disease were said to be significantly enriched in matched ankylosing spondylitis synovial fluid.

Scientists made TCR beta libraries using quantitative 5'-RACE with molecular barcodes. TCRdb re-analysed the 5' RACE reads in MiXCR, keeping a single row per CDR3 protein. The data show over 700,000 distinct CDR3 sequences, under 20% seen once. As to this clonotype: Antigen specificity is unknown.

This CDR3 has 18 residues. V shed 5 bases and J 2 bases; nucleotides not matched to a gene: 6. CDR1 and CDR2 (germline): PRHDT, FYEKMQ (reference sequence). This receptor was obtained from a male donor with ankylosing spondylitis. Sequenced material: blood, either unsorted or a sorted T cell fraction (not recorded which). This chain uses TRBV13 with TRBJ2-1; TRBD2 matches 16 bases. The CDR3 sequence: CASSPRGLAGGPYNEQFF. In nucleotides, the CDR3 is TGTGCCAGCAGCCCTCGGGGACTAGCGGGAGGGCCCTACAATGAGCAGTTCTTC.